This T cell receptor beta chain was sequenced in a study of cytomegalovirus exposure and HLA in healthy donors. Study results and caveats: For most TCR sequences rarity was the rule, although some public TCRs occurred in many donors. Specificity for CMV antigens was confirmed in vitro for a few of the CMV-associated chains. There were under 200 TCR beta chains listed as cytomegalovirus-associated. Accounts indicate the classifier identified cytomegalovirus status with strong specificity and sensitivity.

With regard to this clone: Its antigen is undetermined.

V lost 4 bases to trimming and J lost 1 base, with 11 bases between them. The germline CDR1 and CDR2 sequences are MDHEN and SYDVKM. The CDR3 length is 15 residues. Libraries were prepared by immunoSEQ multiplex PCR; TCRdb keeps only in-frame clonotypes and omits some of them. The data show more than 150,000 clones, approximately 88% seen once. This chain joins TRBV28 and TRBJ1-5, with D tentatively TRBD1 (5 bases). The material sequenced was PBMCs. This clonotype was obtained from a man between 18 and 35 years old in good health and CMV-seropositive. CDR3 sequence reads: CASSSRGSSNQPQHF. Written as DNA, the CDR3 is TGTGCCAGCAGTTCAAGGGGATCAAGCAATCAGCCCCAGCATTTT.